This T cell receptor beta chain was documented in a study of CD8 T cells in Susac syndrome. Trimming cost V 3 bases and J 8 bases, with 14 bases left between them. CDR1 and CDR2 (germline): SEHNR, FQNEAQ (reference sequence). The CDR3 totals 15 residues. An amount of RNA that ranged from roughly 0.5 to 1 ug was reverse transcribed with random hexamers. An immunoSEQ multiplex PCR amplified TCR beta CDR3 over 54 Vbeta and 13 Jbeta. Each CDR3 protein gets one entry after TCRdb re-called the immunoSEQ multiplex PCR reads with MiXCR. Here the sample spans about 130,000 distinct CDR3 sequences, roughly 94% being singletons. Sequencing of TCR beta was undertaken in CD8+ and CD4+ T cells derived from blood. Negative isolation yielded the CD8+ and CD4+ T cells, while FACS enriched the TEMRA cells.

This clonotype originated in a human donor with multiple sclerosis. The chain uses TRBV7-9 and TRBJ1-6; the D gene is possibly TRBD1 (6 bases). The source material was CD4+ T cells from PBMCs. The CDR3 DNA reads as TGTGCCAGCAGCTTGCGCACAGGGTCGGATTCACCCCTCCACTTT. Encoded protein: CASSLRTGSDSPLHF.